This is a list of T cell receptor beta chains from one sample in a study of T cell changes during pregnancy in multiple sclerosis. The method was immunoSEQ multiplex PCR; TCRdb's version includes in-frame clones alone and lacks a portion of them. The sample has 50,000 to 75,000 clones; 93% are singletons. Sequenced here: CD8+ T cells from peripheral blood mononuclear cells, sampled in the third trimester of pregnancy. Source of these receptors: a female donor with multiple sclerosis, enrolled in a pregnancy study. The CDR3 runs from the conserved cysteine through the conserved F or W. Each record gives: D gene, clone size, J gene, V gene, CDR3 DNA, CDR3 protein. The D gene is left open where the match is weak. Rows give clone size only sometimes, using once, few, many, or a class for an expanded clone.

D gene: -
clone size: -
J gene: TRBJ1-1
V gene: TRBV5-4
CDR3 DNA: TGTGCCAGCAGCTTCTCAGGTTTCGGGAACACTGAAGCTTTCTTT
CDR3 protein: CASSFSGFGNTEAFF

D gene: -
clone size: -
J gene: TRBJ2-4
V gene: TRBV21-1
CDR3 DNA: TGTGCCAGCAGCAATGGCGGGGGTGGGTTTCAGTACTTC
CDR3 protein: CASSNGGGGFQYF

D gene: -
clone size: -
J gene: TRBJ1-1
V gene: TRBV19
CDR3 DNA: TGTGCCAGTAGTAGGTCCCTCGGGGCTGAAGCTTTCTTT
CDR3 protein: CASSRSLGAEAFF

D gene: TRBD2
clone size: -
J gene: TRBJ2-1
V gene: TRBV19
CDR3 DNA: TGTGCCAGTAGTCTTAGCGGGAGCTCCTACAATGAGCAGTTCTTC
CDR3 protein: CASSLSGSSYNEQFF

D gene: TRBD2
clone size: -
J gene: TRBJ2-1
V gene: TRBV14
CDR3 DNA: TGTGCCAGCAGCCTGGGACTAGCGGTTGAGCAGTTCTTC
CDR3 protein: CASSLGLAVEQFF

D gene: -
clone size: -
J gene: TRBJ2-7
V gene: TRBV4-2
CDR3 DNA: TGTGCCAGCAGCCACGTTCTAGGGGGAGACTACGAGCAGTACTTC
CDR3 protein: CASSHVLGGDYEQYF

D gene: TRBD2
clone size: few
J gene: TRBJ2-7
V gene: TRBV5-1
CDR3 DNA: TGCGCCAGCAGCTTAGCGGGAGGAACTCAGTCCGAGCAGTACTTC
CDR3 protein: CASSLAGGTQSEQYF

D gene: TRBD1
clone size: -
J gene: TRBJ1-4
V gene: TRBV9
CDR3 DNA: TGTGCCAGCAGCGCTGGACAGGGGGGAGCTTTTAATGAAAAACTGTTTTTT
CDR3 protein: CASSAGQGGAFNEKLFF

D gene: TRBD2
clone size: -
J gene: TRBJ2-7
V gene: TRBV30
CDR3 DNA: TGTGCCTGGAGTGACCTAGCGGGCCTCTACGAGCAGTACTTC
CDR3 protein: CAWSDLAGLYEQYF

D gene: -
clone size: once
J gene: TRBJ1-5
V gene: TRBV6-1
CDR3 DNA: TGTGCCAGCAGTGACAGGGATAATCAGCCCCAGCATTTT
CDR3 protein: CASSDRDNQPQHF

D gene: -
clone size: once
J gene: TRBJ1-4
V gene: TRBV5-6
CDR3 DNA: TGTGCCAGCAGCGCCGGACTTGAACTGTTTTTT
CDR3 protein: CASSAGLELFF

D gene: TRBD1
clone size: -
J gene: TRBJ1-6
V gene: TRBV6-5
CDR3 DNA: TGTGCCAGCAGTTACTCGGGGGACAGTTATTCACCCCTCCACTTT
CDR3 protein: CASSYSGDSYSPLHF

D gene: -
clone size: few
J gene: TRBJ2-5
V gene: TRBV27
CDR3 DNA: TGTGCCAGCAGTTTATCGGCCCAAGAGACCCAGTACTTC
CDR3 protein: CASSLSAQETQYF

D gene: -
clone size: -
J gene: TRBJ2-4
V gene: TRBV6-6
CDR3 DNA: TGTGCCAGCAGTGCCTCAGGGGCCAAAAACATTCAGTACTTC
CDR3 protein: CASSASGAKNIQYF

D gene: TRBD2
clone size: -
J gene: TRBJ2-2
V gene: TRBV29-1
CDR3 DNA: TGCAGCGTTGAAGTTGGACTAGCGGGATCCGGGGAGCTGTTTTTT
CDR3 protein: CSVEVGLAGSGELFF

D gene: TRBD2
clone size: -
J gene: TRBJ2-7
V gene: TRBV18
CDR3 DNA: TGTGCCAGCTCAGAGATTGGACTAGCGGAACCCTACGAGCAGTACTTC
CDR3 protein: CASSEIGLAEPYEQYF

D gene: TRBD2
clone size: -
J gene: TRBJ2-5
V gene: TRBV28
CDR3 DNA: TGTGCCAGCAGTTCGGGACTAGCGGTCCAAGAGACCCAGTACTTC
CDR3 protein: CASSSGLAVQETQYF

D gene: -
clone size: -
J gene: TRBJ2-2
V gene: TRBV7-9
CDR3 DNA: TGTGCCAGCAGCTCAGGGTCTCACGCGGGAAACACCGGGGAGCTGTTTTTT
CDR3 protein: CASSSGSHAGNTGELFF

D gene: -
clone size: -
J gene: TRBJ2-1
V gene: TRBV5-1
CDR3 DNA: TGCGCCAGCAGCTTGTCCCTAGCCTTAAACAATGAGCAGTTCTTC
CDR3 protein: CASSLSLALNNEQFF

D gene: -
clone size: -
J gene: TRBJ2-7
V gene: TRBV6-1
CDR3 DNA: TGTGCCAGCAGTGGGACTTGGGAGCAGTACTTC
CDR3 protein: CASSGTWEQYF

D gene: -
clone size: -
J gene: TRBJ1-2
V gene: TRBV6-6
CDR3 DNA: TGTGCCAGCAGTTACATGGGCGGGAACTATGGCTACACCTTC
CDR3 protein: CASSYMGGNYGYTF

D gene: -
clone size: -
J gene: TRBJ2-5
V gene: TRBV19
CDR3 DNA: TGTGCCAGTAGTATTGGTGGGAGTGCCCAAGAGACCCAGTACTTC
CDR3 protein: CASSIGGSAQETQYF

D gene: TRBD1
clone size: -
J gene: TRBJ2-7
V gene: TRBV19
CDR3 DNA: TGTGCCAGTAGTTCTTTGACAGGGGGCGACTACGAGCAGTACTTC
CDR3 protein: CASSSLTGGDYEQYF

D gene: TRBD1
clone size: few
J gene: TRBJ2-7
V gene: TRBV7-6
CDR3 DNA: TGTGCCAGCAGCTCCGGGACAGCGGCCTACGAGCAGTACTTC
CDR3 protein: CASSSGTAAYEQYF